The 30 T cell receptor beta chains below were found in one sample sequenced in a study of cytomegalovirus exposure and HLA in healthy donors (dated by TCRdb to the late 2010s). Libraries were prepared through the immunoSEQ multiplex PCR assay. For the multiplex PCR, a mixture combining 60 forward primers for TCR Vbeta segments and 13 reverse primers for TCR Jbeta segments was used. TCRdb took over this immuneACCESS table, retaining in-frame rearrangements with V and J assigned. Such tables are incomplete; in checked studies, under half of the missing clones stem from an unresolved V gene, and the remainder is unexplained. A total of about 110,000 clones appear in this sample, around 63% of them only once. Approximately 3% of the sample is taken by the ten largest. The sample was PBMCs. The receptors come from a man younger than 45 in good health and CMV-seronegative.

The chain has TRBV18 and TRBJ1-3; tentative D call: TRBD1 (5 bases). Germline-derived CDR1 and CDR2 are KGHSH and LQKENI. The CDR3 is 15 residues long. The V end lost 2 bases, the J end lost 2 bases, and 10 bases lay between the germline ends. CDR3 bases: TGTGCCAGCTCACCATCGGGGGGACCTGGAAACACCATATATTTT. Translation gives CASSPSGGPGNTIYF.

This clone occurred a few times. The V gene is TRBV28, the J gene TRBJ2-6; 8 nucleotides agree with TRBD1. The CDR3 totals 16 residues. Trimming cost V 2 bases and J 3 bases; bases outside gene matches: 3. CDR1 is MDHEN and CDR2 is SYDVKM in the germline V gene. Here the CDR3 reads CASSLVRGLGANVLTF. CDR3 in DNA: TGTGCCAGCAGTTTAGTCAGGGGGCTTGGGGCCAACGTCCTGACTTTC.

CDR3 sequence reads: CASSLGTSGRTADTQYF. The CDR3 DNA reads as TGCGCCAGCAGCCTTGGGACTAGCGGGAGAACAGCAGATACGCAGTATTTT. The gene calls are TRBV5-1 and TRBJ2-3, with 14 bases identical to TRBD2. From germline, CDR1 is SGHRS and CDR2 YFSETQ. CDR3 length: 17 amino acids. V gave up 4 bases and J gave up 4 bases; unmatched junction bases: 8.

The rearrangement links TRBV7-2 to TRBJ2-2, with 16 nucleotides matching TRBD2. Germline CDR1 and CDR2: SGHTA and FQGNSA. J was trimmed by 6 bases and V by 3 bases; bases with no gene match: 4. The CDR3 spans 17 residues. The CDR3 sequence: CASSLGGTSGRAGELFF. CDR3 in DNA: TGTGCCAGCAGCTTGGGAGGGACTAGCGGGAGGGCCGGGGAGCTGTTTTTT.

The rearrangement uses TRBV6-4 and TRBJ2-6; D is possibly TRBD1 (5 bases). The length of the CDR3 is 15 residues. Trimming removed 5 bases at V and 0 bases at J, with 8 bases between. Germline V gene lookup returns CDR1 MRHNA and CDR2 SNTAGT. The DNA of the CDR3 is TGTGCCAGCAGTCAAGACAGCTCTGGGGCCAACGTCCTGACTTTC. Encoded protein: CASSQDSSGANVLTF.

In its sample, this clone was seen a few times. In DNA, the CDR3 is TGTGCCAGCAGTCCCTACCCCGTTTGGTCGGATACGCAGTATTTT. Protein sequence: CASSPYPVWSDTQYF. This rearrangement joins TRBV27 to TRBJ2-3; no clear D gene. CDR3 size: 15 residues. Germline V CDR1 and CDR2: MNHEY, SMNVEV (reference sequence). Deletions cut 5 bases from V and 6 bases from J, with 18 bases between.

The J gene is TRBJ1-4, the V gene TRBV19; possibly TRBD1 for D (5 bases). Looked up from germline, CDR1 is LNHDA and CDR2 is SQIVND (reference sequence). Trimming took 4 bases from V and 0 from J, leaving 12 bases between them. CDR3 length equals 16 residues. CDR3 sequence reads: CASSRRGGTTNEKLFF. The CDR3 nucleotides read TGTGCCAGTAGTAGGAGGGGCGGAACAACTAATGAAAAACTGTTTTTT.

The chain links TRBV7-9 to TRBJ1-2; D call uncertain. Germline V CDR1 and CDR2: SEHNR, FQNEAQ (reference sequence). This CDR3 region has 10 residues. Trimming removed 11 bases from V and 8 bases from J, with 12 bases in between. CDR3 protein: CAVSWEGYTF. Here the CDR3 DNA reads TGTGCCGTCTCATGGGAGGGCTACACCTTC.

DNA of the CDR3: TGCGCCAGCAGCCAACACCCGTCGGGCTACGAGCAGTACTTC. Its protein is CASSQHPSGYEQYF. V is TRBV4-3 and J is TRBJ2-7; D ambiguous. The CDR3 extends over 14 amino acids. With 2 bases removed from V and 3 bases from J, the gap between germline ends came to 11 bases. The V gene's germline CDR1 is LGHNA and CDR2 YSLEER.

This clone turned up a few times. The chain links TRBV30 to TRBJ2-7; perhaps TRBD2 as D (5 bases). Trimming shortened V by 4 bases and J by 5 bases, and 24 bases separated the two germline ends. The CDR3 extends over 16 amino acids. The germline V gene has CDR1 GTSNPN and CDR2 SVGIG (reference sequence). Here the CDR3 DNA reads TGTGCCTGGACCCGTATTCCCGGATCGGGGTCCCACGAGCAGTACTTC. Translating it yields CAWTRIPGSGSHEQYF.

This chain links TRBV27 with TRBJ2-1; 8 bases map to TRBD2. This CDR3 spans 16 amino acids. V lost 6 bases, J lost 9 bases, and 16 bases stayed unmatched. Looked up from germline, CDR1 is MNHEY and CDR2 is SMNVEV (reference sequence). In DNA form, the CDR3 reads TGTGCCAGCAGCCTAAAACCGGGACTAGTTAATTCTGAGCAGTTCTTC. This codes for CASSLKPGLVNSEQFF.

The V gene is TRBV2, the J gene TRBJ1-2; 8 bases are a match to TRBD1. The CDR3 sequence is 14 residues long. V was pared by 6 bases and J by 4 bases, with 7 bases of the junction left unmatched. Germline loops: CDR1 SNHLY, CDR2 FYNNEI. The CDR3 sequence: CASSGQGFGYGYTF. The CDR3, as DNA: TGTGCCAGCAGCGGACAGGGTTTTGGCTATGGCTACACCTTC.

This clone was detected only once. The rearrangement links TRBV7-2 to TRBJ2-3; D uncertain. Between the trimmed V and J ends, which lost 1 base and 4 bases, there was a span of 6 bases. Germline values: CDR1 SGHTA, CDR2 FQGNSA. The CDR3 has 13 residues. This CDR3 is CASSLGRADTQYF. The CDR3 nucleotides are TGTGCCAGCAGCTTAGGGAGAGCAGATACGCAGTATTTT.

For the CDR3, the DNA is TGTGCCAGCACCCCTGGTAGGGGGGGCTACAATGAGCAGTTCTTC. Translation: CASTPGRGGYNEQFF. The rearrangement uses TRBV2 and TRBJ2-1, with D possibly being TRBD2 (7 bases). This CDR3 has 15 residues. Trimming pared 7 bases from V and 3 bases from J, leaving 16 bases between. Germline V gene sequence: CDR1 SNHLY, CDR2 FYNNEI.

In nucleotides, the CDR3 is TGTGCCAGCAGCCCCAGACTAGCGGGGTTTGTTGAGCAGTTCTTC. Translated, it gives CASSPRLAGFVEQFF. V usage is TRBV9 and J usage is TRBJ2-1; 11 bases align to TRBD2. This CDR3 has 15 amino acids. Germline CDR1 reads SGDLS; CDR2 reads YYNGEE. Losses at the gene ends were 4 bases for V and 9 bases for J; bases not matched to a gene: 9.

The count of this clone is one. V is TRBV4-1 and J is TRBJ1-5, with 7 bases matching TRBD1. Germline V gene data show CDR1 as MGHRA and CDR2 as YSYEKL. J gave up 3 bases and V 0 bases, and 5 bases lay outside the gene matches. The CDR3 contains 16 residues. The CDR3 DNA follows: TGCGCCAGCAGCCAAGAGGACAGGCCCATCAATCAGCCCCAGCATTTT. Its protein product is CASSQEDRPINQPQHF.

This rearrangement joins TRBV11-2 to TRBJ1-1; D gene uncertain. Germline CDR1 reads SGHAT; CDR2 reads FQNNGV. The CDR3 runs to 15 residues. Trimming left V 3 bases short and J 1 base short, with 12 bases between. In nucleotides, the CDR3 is TGTGCCAGCAGCTTCCAAACCGGGAGGAACACTGAAGCTTTCTTT. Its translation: CASSFQTGRNTEAFF.

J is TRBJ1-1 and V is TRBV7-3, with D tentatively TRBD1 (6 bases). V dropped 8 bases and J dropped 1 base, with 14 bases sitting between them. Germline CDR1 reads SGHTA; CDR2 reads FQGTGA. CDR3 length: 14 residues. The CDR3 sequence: CASSPGTSNTEAFF. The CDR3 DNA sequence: TGTGCCAGCTCCCCCGGGACATCGAACACTGAAGCTTTCTTT.

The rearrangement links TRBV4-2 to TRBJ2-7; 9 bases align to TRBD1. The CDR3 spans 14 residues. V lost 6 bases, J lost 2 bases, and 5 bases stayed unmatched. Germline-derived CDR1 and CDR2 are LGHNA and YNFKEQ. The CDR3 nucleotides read TGTGCCAGCAGTCCGACAGGGGGAACCTACGAGCAGTACTTC. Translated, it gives CASSPTGGTYEQYF.

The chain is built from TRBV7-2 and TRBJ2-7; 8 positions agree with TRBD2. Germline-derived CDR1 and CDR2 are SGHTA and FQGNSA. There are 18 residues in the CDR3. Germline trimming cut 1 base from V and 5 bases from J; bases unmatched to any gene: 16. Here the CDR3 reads CASSLVGGRWESVNEQYF. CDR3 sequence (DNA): TGTGCCAGCAGCTTAGTGGGCGGGAGGTGGGAATCGGTCAACGAGCAGTACTTC.

The CDR3 sequence is CASRKWRQGLYGYTF. CDR3 DNA sequence: TGTGCCAGCAGAAAGTGGAGGCAGGGGCTATATGGCTACACCTTC. The V call is TRBV7-8, the J call TRBJ1-2; D is perhaps TRBD1 (6 bases). Germline CDR1 SGHVS, CDR2 FQNEAQ. Trimming cost V 6 bases and J 5 bases, with 19 bases left between them. The CDR3 length is 15 residues.

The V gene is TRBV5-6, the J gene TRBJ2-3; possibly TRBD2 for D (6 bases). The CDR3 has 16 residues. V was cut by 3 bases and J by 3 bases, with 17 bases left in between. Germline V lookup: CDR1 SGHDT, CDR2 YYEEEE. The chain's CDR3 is CASSSGTLTRTDTQYF. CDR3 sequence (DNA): TGTGCCAGCAGCTCCGGGACTCTTACTCGGACAGATACGCAGTATTTT.

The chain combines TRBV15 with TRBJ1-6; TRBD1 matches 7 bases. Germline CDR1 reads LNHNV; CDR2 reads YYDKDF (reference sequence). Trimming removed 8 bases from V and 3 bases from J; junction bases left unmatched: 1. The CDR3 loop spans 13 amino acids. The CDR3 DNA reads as TGTGCCACCCGGGACAGCTATAATTCACCCCTCCACTTT. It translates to CATRDSYNSPLHF. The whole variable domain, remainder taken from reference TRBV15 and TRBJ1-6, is DAMVIQNPRYQVTQFGKPVTLSCSQTLNHNVMYWYQQKSSQAPKLLFHYYDKDFNNEADTPDNFQSRRPNTSFCFLDIRSPGLGDTAMYLCATRDSYNSPLHFGNGTRLTVT.

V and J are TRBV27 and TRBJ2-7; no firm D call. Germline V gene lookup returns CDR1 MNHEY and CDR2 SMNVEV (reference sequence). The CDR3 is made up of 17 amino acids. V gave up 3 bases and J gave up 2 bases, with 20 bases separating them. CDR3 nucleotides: TGTGCCAGCAGTTTGCGACTCGGGTCGGCAGTCGCCTACGAGCAGTACTTC. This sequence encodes CASSLRLGSAVAYEQYF.

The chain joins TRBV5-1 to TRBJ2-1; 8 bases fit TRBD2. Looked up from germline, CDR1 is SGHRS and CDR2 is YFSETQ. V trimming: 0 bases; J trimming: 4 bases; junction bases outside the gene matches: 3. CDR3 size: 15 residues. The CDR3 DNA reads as TGCGCCAGCAGCTTGGTGGCTAGCGGGTACAATGAGCAGTTCTTC. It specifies CASSLVASGYNEQFF.

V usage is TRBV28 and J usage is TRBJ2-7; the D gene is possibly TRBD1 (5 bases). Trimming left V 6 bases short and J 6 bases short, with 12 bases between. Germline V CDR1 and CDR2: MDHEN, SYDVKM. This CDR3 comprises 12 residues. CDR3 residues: CASSLRGAEQYF. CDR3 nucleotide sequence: TGTGCCAGCAGCTTAAGGGGCGCCGAGCAGTACTTC.

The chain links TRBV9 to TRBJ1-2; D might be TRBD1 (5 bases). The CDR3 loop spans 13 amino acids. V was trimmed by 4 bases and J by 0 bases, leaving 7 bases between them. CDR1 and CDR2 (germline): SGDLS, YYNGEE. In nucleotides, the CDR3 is TGTGCCAGCAGCAGACAGACTAACTATGGCTACACCTTC. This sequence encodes CASSRQTNYGYTF.

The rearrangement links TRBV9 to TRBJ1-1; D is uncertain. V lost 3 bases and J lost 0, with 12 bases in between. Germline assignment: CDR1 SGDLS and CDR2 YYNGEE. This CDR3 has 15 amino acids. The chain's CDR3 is CASSASSRVNTEAFF. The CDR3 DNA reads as TGTGCCAGCAGCGCCTCCTCGCGGGTGAACACTGAAGCTTTCTTT. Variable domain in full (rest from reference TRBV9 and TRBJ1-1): DSGVTQTPKHLITATGQRVTLRCSPRSGDLSVYWYQQSLDQGLQFLIQYYNGEERAKGNILERFSAQQFPDLHSELNLSSLELGDSALYFCASSASSRVNTEAFFGQGTRLTVV.

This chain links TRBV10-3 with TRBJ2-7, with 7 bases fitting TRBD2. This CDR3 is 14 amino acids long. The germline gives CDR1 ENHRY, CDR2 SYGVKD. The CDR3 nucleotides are TGTGCTTCCCAGCCGGCGGGAGTTGGGTACGAGCAGTACTTC. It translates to CASQPAGVGYEQYF.

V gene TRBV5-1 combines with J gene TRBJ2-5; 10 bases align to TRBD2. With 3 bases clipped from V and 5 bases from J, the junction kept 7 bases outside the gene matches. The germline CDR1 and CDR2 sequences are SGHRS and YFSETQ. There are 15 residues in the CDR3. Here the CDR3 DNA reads TGCGCCAGCAGCTCGGCGGGACTAGCGATGGAGACCCAGTACTTC. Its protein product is CASSSAGLAMETQYF.